What follows are 22 T cell receptor beta chains derived from one specimen sequenced in a study of shared clonotypes between healthy human individuals. The data were produced by immunoSEQ multiplex PCR, yet TCRdb's version contains in-frame clones alone and is incomplete. The sample carries 950,000 to 1,100,000 clones, approximately 72% recorded once. The sequenced sample was memory CD4+ T cells sorted from blood. The subset is: CD45RA-negative fraction. Every receptor here comes from a man aged 18 to 29 in good health.

The chain couples TRBV6-5 to TRBJ2-7, with a possible D match to TRBD1 (6 bases). CDR1 is MNHEY and CDR2 is SVGAGI in the germline V gene. The V end lost 5 bases, the J end lost 6 bases, and 8 bases lay between the germline ends. The CDR3 consists of 11 residues. This CDR3 is CASSGGREQYF. CDR3 bases: TGTGCCAGCAGTGGGGGCCGCGAGCAGTACTTC.

This chain joins TRBV10-1 and TRBJ1-2; TRBD1 might be the D (6 bases). Trimming left V 2 bases short and J 2 bases short, with 21 bases between. This CDR3 comprises 18 residues. The germline V gene has CDR1 WNHNN and CDR2 SYGVQD (reference sequence). The CDR3 DNA reads as TGCGCCAGCAGTGAGCCCCCACACACGGGGGGCCTCAACTATGGCTACACCTTC. This translates into CASSEPPHTGGLNYGYTF.

This chain joins TRBV30 and TRBJ2-1, with D possibly being TRBD1 or TRBD2 (5 bases each). CDR1 and CDR2 from the germline V gene are GTSNPN and SVGIG (reference sequence). Trimming removed 1 base at V and 4 bases at J, with 14 bases between. CDR3 length equals 15 residues. CDR3 in DNA: TGTGCCTGGAGTGGGGGGTTGGGCCAATACAATGAGCAGTTCTTC. This translates into CAWSGGLGQYNEQFF. Supplemented by reference TRBV30 and TRBJ2-1, the full variable domain reads SQTIHQWPATLVQPVGSPLSLECTVEGTSNPNLYWYRQAAGRGLQLLFYSVGIGQISSEVPQNLSASRPQDRQFILSSKKLLLSDSGFYLCAWSGGLGQYNEQFFGPGTRLTVL.

As concerns this clone: The sample contains more than one DNA sequence encoding this CDR3. The chain combines TRBV5-4 with TRBJ2-2, with a weak D call TRBD2 (6 bases). Germline values: CDR1 SGHNT, CDR2 YYREEE (reference sequence). This CDR3 has 15 residues. With 0 bases removed from V and 4 bases from J, the gap between germline ends came to 10 bases. In DNA form, the CDR3 reads TGTGCCAGCAGCTTGGCGGGGGTGGTCACCGGGGAGCTGTTTTTT. Residues: CASSLAGVVTGELFF.

V gene TRBV21-1 combines with J gene TRBJ1-5; TRBD1 reflects the table's D call only, with no check against the DNA. TRBV21-1 is a recognized pseudogene. This CDR3 is 15 amino acids long. The CDR3, as DNA: TGTGCCAGCAGCAAAAGGGACAGGGGCAATCAGCCCCAGCATTTT. Translating it yields CASSKRDRGNQPQHF.

This clone appeared a few times. The sample holds other DNA sequences that translate to the same CDR3. The gene calls are TRBV6-5 and TRBJ1-2; D is perhaps TRBD1 (5 bases). Germline V gives CDR1 MNHEY, CDR2 SVGAGI. The CDR3 loop spans 14 amino acids. The V and J ends lost 0 bases and 2 bases respectively, with 7 bases between them. The CDR3 nucleotides are TGTGCCAGCAGTTACTCGACAGAGAACTATGGCTACACCTTC. Translating it yields CASSYSTENYGYTF.

The V call is TRBV28, the J call TRBJ1-3; a weak D match, TRBD1 (5 bases). Trimming removed 8 bases from V and 4 bases from J, with 12 bases in between. Germline V gene data show CDR1 as MDHEN and CDR2 as SYDVKM. This CDR3 comprises 13 residues. The CDR3 sequence: CASDSLQGNTIYF. DNA of the CDR3: TGTGCCAGCGACAGTTTACAGGGAAACACCATATATTTT.

The rearrangement uses TRBV4-3 and TRBJ2-4, with 9 positions matching TRBD1. This CDR3 contains 17 residues. With 2 bases clipped from V and 0 bases from J, the junction kept 5 bases outside the gene matches. Germline lookup yields CDR1 LGHNA and CDR2 YSLEER. CDR3 in amino acids: CASSQTGTGLAKNIQYF. The CDR3 DNA reads as TGCGCCAGCAGCCAAACCGGGACAGGGTTAGCCAAAAACATTCAGTACTTC.

This clone occurred once. The genes are TRBV2 and TRBJ1-5; D gene uncertain. CDR3 length equals 16 residues. V lost 3 bases, J lost 3 bases, and 15 bases lay in between. Germline CDR1 and CDR2: SNHLY and FYNNEI. CDR3 DNA sequence: TGTGCCAGCAGTGAGGGCCAACAGATTTACAATCAGCCCCAGCATTTT. Translation: CASSEGQQIYNQPQHF.

The V and J genes are TRBV10-3 and TRBJ1-1; TRBD1 is a possible D gene (5 bases). Per germline, CDR1 ENHRY and CDR2 SYGVKD. The CDR3 runs to 13 residues. CDR3 in DNA: TGTGCTGGAAGGGGTAATGAGGACACTGAAGCTTTCTTT. It yields the protein CAGRGNEDTEAFF.

The chain uses TRBV23-1 and TRBJ1-5, with D possibly being TRBD1 (6 bases). TRBV23-1 is assigned to the ORF class and has an uncertain function. V lost 10 bases, J lost 2 bases, and 12 bases lay in between. The CDR3 covers 13 residues. The CDR3 nucleotides are TGCGCCAACCAAGGGGGGTGCAATCAGCCCCAGCATTTT. Translated, it gives CANQGGCNQPQHF.

The sample holds a few counts of this clone. The chain joins TRBV9 to TRBJ1-3, with TRBD1 matching over 9 bases. The junction had 10 bases not matched to a gene; V was cut back by 2 bases and J by 4 bases. Germline V gene lookup returns CDR1 SGDLS and CDR2 YYNGEE. There are 17 residues in the CDR3. DNA of the CDR3: TGTGCCAGCAGCGTTAGCATTTCCGGACAGGGGGGAAACACCATATATTTT. It encodes CASSVSISGQGGNTIYF. Full variable domain (remainder filled in from reference TRBV9 and TRBJ1-3): DSGVTQTPKHLITATGQRVTLRCSPRSGDLSVYWYQQSLDQGLQFLIQYYNGEERAKGNILERFSAQQFPDLHSELNLSSLELGDSALYFCASSVSISGQGGNTIYFGEGSWLTVV.

The chain uses TRBV25-1 and TRBJ2-2; D possibly uses TRBD1 or TRBD2 (5 bases each). The germline V gene has CDR1 MGHDK and CDR2 SYGVNS. There are 14 residues in the CDR3. Trimming removed 8 bases from V and 0 bases from J, with 10 bases in between. The CDR3 spells CASLGRPNTGELFF. CDR3 DNA: TGTGCCAGCTTGGGACGGCCGAACACCGGGGAGCTGTTTTTT.

This clone was found once. The genes are TRBV11-2 and TRBJ2-7; 9 nucleotides match TRBD1. The V gene end was trimmed by 6 bases and the J gene end by 4 bases; junction bases not matched to a gene: 10. The CDR3 runs to 15 residues. Per germline, CDR1 SGHAT and CDR2 FQNNGV. CDR3 protein: CASSQTGTGRYEQYF. The CDR3 DNA reads as TGTGCCAGCAGTCAAACCGGGACAGGGCGTTACGAGCAGTACTTC.

The CDR3: CASSSSIRRPGETQYF. In DNA form, the CDR3 reads TGTGCCAGCAGTTCCTCTATACGACGCCCGGGGGAGACCCAGTACTTC. V is TRBV6-5 and J is TRBJ2-5, with D perhaps TRBD2 (5 bases). V shed 4 bases and J shed 5 bases, with 20 bases lying between them. Germline CDR1 is MNHEY and CDR2 is SVGAGI. This CDR3 is built from 16 residues.

This clone showed up just a few times. The chain carries TRBV11-2 and TRBJ2-6; 8 positions agree with TRBD2. The CDR3 extends over 19 amino acids. Per germline, CDR1 SGHAT and CDR2 FQNNGV. The junction had 12 bases not matched to a gene; V was cut back by 3 bases and J by 2 bases. CDR3 in DNA: TGTGCCAGCAGCTTCTTAGCGGGGTCGAGCCTCCCTGGGGCCAACGTCCTGACTTTC. It codes for CASSFLAGSSLPGANVLTF.

This sequence joins TRBV5-1 and TRBJ2-1; 9 bases agree with TRBD2. CDR1 and CDR2 from the germline V gene are SGHRS and YFSETQ. The CDR3 covers 15 residues. V shed 4 bases and J 4 bases; nucleotides not matched to a gene: 6. CDR3 loop: CASSAAGGVYNEQFF. CDR3 DNA: TGCGCCAGCAGCGCAGCGGGGGGCGTTTACAATGAGCAGTTCTTC.

The CDR3 nucleotides are TGTGCCAGCAGCGCTAGTACGAACACCGGGGAGCTGTTTTTT. Protein product: CASSASTNTGELFF. The rearrangement joins TRBV9 to TRBJ2-2, with D unclear. Trimming stripped 3 bases from V and 0 bases from J, with 6 bases between. This CDR3 spans 14 amino acids. The V gene's germline CDR1 is SGDLS and CDR2 YYNGEE.

V gene TRBV10-1 combines with J gene TRBJ2-1; TRBD1 might be the D (6 bases). CDR3 length equals 12 residues. Per the germline V gene, CDR1 is WNHNN and CDR2 is SYGVQD (reference sequence). V lost 5 bases and J 5 bases, leaving 7 bases between the germline ends. The CDR3 sequence: CASSRDNNEQFF. Here the CDR3 DNA reads TGCGCCAGCAGTAGGGACAACAATGAGCAGTTCTTC.

V and J are TRBV6-5 and TRBJ1-2, with 8 bases identical to TRBD1. Germline CDR1 is MNHEY and CDR2 is SVGAGI. With 5 bases clipped from V and 6 bases from J, the junction kept 5 bases outside the gene matches. This CDR3 comprises 13 residues. CDR3 nucleotides: TGTGCCAGCAGTCCCAGGGGGCGTCATGGCTACACCTTC. It translates to CASSPRGRHGYTF.

This chain links TRBV7-9 with TRBJ1-2; D ambiguous. This CDR3 comprises 14 residues. With 2 bases removed from V and 8 bases from J, the gap between germline ends came to 15 bases. Germline assignment: CDR1 SEHNR and CDR2 FQNEAQ (reference sequence). The CDR3 protein is CASSLSWGSGGYTF. Here the CDR3 DNA reads TGTGCCAGCAGCTTAAGCTGGGGATCGGGGGGCTACACCTTC.

This chain joins TRBV2 and TRBJ2-3; tentative D call: TRBD1 (5 bases). The CDR3 contains 12 residues. V lost 5 bases and J 5 bases, leaving 8 bases between the germline ends. From germline, CDR1 is SNHLY and CDR2 FYNNEI. Here the CDR3 reads CASSFGQDTQYF. In DNA form, the CDR3 reads TGTGCCAGCAGTTTCGGACAAGATACGCAGTATTTT.